This T cell receptor beta chain was identified in a study of patients and donors after allogeneic stem cell transplantation. In its sample, this clonotype was seen a few times. One end of the junction does not line up with germline, which may come from a read error. TCRdb ran MiXCR on the RT-PCR reads and lists one entry per CDR3 protein. The sample shows some 960,000 distinct CDR3 sequences, more than 15% of them seen only once. CDR1 is SGHTA and CDR2 is FQGNSA in the germline V gene. CDR3 length: 14 residues. The origin of this receptor is a human donor who was either an allogeneic HSCT recipient or a stem cell or donor lymphocyte infusion donor (not recorded which). It is not recorded whose cells these are; they may come from a transplant donor. The chain carries TRBV7-2 and TRBJ2-5, with D possibly being TRBD2 (6 bases). The sequenced sample was blood, either unsorted or a sorted T cell fraction (not recorded which). CDR3 DNA sequence: TGTGCCAGCAGCCGGAATCCCGCCGGGACTCCCATTCACTTC. Translated, it gives CASSRNPAGTPIHF. Variable domain in full (rest from reference TRBV7-2 and TRBJ2-5): GAGVSQSPSNKVTEKGKDVELRCDPISGHTALYWYRQSLGQGLEFLIYFQGNSAPDKSGLPSDRFSAERTGGSVSTLTIQRTQQEDSAVYLCASSRNPAGTPIHFGPGTRLLVL.